This TCR beta chain was profiled in a study of OX40 agonist ivuxolimab in advanced cancers. Study summary: Across the patients, intravenous ivuxolimab was delivered every 2 weeks at 0.01 to 10 mg/kg.

Some clones are missing from TCRdb's copy, which holds only in-frame ones; the method was immunoSEQ multiplex PCR. The sample includes some 41,000 clones, more than 85% of them seen just once. Points from the study as a whole: There was clonal expansion of CD4+ and CD8+ blood T cells by week 6 at 0.1 to 3.0 mg/kg. Expanded clones were, on average, more numerous among CD8+ T cells than CD4+.

The CDR3 loop spans 14 amino acids. Germline-derived CDR1 and CDR2 are MNHEY and SMNVEV (reference sequence). Trimming pared 6 bases from V and 10 bases from J, leaving 19 bases between. Concerning this clone itself: No antigen is known for it.

This receptor was obtained from an adult with an advanced solid tumor such as melanoma, head and neck, liver or kidney cancer. The material sequenced was CD4+ or CD8+ T cells sorted from blood, taken in a trial of the OX40 agonist ivuxolimab. J is TRBJ2-1 and V is TRBV27; either TRBD1 or TRBD2 may fit D (7 bases each). The CDR3 loop is CASSQGGAGVEQFF. CDR3 coding DNA: TGTGCCAGCAGCCAGGGGGGGGCGGGGGTGGAGCAGTTCTTC.